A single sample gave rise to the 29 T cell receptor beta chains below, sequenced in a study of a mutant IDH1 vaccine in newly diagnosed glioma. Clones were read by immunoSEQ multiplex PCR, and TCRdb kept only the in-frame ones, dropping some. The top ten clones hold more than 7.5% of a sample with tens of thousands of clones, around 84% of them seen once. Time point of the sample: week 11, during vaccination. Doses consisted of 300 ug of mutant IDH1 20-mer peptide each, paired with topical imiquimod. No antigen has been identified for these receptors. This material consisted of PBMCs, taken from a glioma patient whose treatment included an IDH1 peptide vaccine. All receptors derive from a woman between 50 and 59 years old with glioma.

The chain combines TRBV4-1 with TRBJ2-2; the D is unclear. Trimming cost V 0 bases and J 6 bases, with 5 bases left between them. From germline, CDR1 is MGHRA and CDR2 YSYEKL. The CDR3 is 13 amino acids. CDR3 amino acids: CASSQDPAGELFF. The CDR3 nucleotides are TGCGCCAGCAGCCAAGATCCCGCCGGGGAGCTGTTTTTT.

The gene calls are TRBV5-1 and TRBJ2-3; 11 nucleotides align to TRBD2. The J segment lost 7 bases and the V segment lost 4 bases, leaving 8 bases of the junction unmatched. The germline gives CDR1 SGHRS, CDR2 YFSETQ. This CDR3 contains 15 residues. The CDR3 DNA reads TGCGCCAGCAGCCTGGCTAGCGGGGGGACATATACGCAGTATTTT. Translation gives CASSLASGGTYTQYF.

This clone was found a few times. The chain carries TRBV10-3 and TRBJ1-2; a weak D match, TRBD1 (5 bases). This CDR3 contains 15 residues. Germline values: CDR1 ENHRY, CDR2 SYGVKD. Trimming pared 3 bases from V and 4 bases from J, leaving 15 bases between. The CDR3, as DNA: TGTGCCATCAGTGAAAATAGGCAGGGTATCTATGGCTACACCTTC. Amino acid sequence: CAISENRQGIYGYTF.

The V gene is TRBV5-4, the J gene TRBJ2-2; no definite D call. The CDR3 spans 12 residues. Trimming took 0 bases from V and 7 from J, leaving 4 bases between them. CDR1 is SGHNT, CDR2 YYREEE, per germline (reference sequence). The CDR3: CASSLEVGELFF. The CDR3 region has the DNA TGTGCCAGCAGCTTGGAGGTCGGGGAGCTGTTTTTT.

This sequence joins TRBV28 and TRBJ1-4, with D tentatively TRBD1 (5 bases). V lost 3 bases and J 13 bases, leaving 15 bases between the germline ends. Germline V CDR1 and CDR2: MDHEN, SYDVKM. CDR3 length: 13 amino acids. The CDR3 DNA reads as TGTGCCAGCAGTTTTAGGGGTTTTGCGGGACTGTTTTTT. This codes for CASSFRGFAGLFF.

The CDR3 loop is CASSLDRRGEKLFF. CDR3 bases: TGCGCCAGCAGCTTGGATCGCCGGGGTGAAAAACTGTTTTTT. This rearrangement joins TRBV5-1 to TRBJ1-4; D is ambiguous. This CDR3 spans 14 amino acids. CDR1 is SGHRS, CDR2 YFSETQ, per germline. Trimming pared 0 bases from V and 7 bases from J, leaving 10 bases between.

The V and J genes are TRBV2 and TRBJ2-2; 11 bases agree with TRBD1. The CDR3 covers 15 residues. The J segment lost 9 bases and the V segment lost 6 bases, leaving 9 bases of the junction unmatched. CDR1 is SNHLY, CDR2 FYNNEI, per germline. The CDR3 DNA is TGTGCCAGCAGCTACGGACAGGGGGCGCCTAGGGAGCTGTTTTTT. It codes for CASSYGQGAPRELFF.

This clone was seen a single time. The chain's CDR3 is CASRQGVGSNQPQHF. The CDR3, as DNA: TGTGCCAGCAGGCAAGGGGTAGGCAGCAATCAGCCCCAGCATTTT. J is TRBJ1-5 and V is TRBV7-2; weak D call: TRBD1 (5 bases). Germline values: CDR1 SGHTA, CDR2 FQGNSA. The CDR3 is made up of 15 amino acids. The V end lost 6 bases, the J end lost 1 base, and 13 bases lay between the germline ends.

The CDR3 loop reads CASRRLDATNEKLFF. Here the CDR3 DNA reads TGTGCCAGCAGGAGATTAGATGCAACTAATGAAAAACTGTTTTTT. The chain couples TRBV6-1 to TRBJ1-4, with D hard to call. The CDR3 contains 15 residues. Trimming left V 6 bases short and J 0 bases short, with 11 bases between. Germline loops: CDR1 MNHNS, CDR2 SASEGT.

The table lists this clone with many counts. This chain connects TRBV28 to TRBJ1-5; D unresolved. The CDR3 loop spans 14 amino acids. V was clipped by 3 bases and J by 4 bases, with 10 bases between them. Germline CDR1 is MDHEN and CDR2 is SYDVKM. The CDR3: CASSFFGENQPQHF. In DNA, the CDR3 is TGTGCCAGCAGTTTCTTCGGAGAAAATCAGCCCCAGCATTTT. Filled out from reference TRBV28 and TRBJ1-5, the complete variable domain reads DVKVTQSSRYLVKRTGEKVFLECVQDMDHENMFWYRQDPGLGLRLIYFSYDVKMKEKGDIPEGYSVSREKKERFSLILESASTNQTSMYLCASSFFGENQPQHFGDGTRLSIL.

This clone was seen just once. The CDR3 loop is CASSGFGETQYF. The CDR3 DNA reads as TGCGCCAGCAGCGGGTTCGGCGAGACCCAGTACTTC. The chain joins TRBV5-1 to TRBJ2-5, with D unresolved. The germline CDR1 and CDR2 sequences are SGHRS and YFSETQ. The CDR3 has 12 residues. The germline V and J ends were trimmed by 4 bases and 5 bases, with 9 bases remaining between them.

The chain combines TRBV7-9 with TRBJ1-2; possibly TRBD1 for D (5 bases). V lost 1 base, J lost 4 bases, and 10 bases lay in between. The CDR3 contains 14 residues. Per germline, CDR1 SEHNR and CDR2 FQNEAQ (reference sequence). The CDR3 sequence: CASSLVGAGYGYTF. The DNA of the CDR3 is TGTGCCAGCAGCTTAGTCGGGGCTGGCTATGGCTACACCTTC. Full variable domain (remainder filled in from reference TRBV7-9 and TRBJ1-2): DTGVSQNPRHKITKRGQNVTFRCDPISEHNRLYWYRQTLGQGPEFLTYFQNEAQLEKSRLLSDRFSAERPKGSFSTLEIQRTEQGDSAMYLCASSLVGAGYGYTFGSGTRLTVV.

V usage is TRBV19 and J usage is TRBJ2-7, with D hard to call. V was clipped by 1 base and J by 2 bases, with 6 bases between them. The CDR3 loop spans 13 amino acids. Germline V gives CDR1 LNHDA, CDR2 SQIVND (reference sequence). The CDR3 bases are TGTGCCAGTAGTATAGCCGGGCCCTACGAGCAGTACTTC. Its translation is CASSIAGPYEQYF.

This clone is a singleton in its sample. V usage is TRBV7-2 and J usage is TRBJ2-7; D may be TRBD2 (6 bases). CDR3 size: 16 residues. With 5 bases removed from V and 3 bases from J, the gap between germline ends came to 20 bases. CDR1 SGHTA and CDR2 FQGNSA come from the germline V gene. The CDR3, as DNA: TGTGCCAGCAGCGGAGCCTACGCGGGATCGGGCTACGAGCAGTACTTC. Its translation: CASSGAYAGSGYEQYF. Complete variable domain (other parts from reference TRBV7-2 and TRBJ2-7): GAGVSQSPSNKVTEKGKDVELRCDPISGHTALYWYRQSLGQGLEFLIYFQGNSAPDKSGLPSDRFSAERTGGSVSTLTIQRTQQEDSAVYLCASSGAYAGSGYEQYFGPGTRLTVT.

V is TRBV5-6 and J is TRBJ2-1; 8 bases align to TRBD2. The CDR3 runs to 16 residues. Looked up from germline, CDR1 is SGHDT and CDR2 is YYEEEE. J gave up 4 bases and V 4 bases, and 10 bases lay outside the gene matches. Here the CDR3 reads CASSRGGFSIYNEQFF. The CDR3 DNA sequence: TGTGCCAGCAGCCGGGGGGGATTTTCTATATACAATGAGCAGTTCTTC.

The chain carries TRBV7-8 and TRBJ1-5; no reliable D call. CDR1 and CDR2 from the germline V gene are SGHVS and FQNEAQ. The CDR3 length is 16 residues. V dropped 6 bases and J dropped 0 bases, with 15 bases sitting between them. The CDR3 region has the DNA TGTGCCAGCAGAAAGGGTTCGGGGTATAGCAATCAGCCCCAGCATTTT. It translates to CASRKGSGYSNQPQHF. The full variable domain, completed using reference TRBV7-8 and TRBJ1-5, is GAGVSQSPRYKVAKRGQDVALRCDPISGHVSLFWYQQALGQGPEFLTYFQNEAQLDKSGLPSDRFFAERPEGSVSTLKIQRTQQEDSAVYLCASRKGSGYSNQPQHFGDGTRLSIL.

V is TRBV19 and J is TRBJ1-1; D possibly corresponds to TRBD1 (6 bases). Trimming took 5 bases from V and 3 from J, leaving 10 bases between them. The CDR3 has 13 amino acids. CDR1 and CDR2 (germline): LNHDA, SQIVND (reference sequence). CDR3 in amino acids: CASSWGADTEAFF. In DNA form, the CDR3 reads TGTGCCAGTAGTTGGGGGGCGGACACTGAAGCTTTCTTT. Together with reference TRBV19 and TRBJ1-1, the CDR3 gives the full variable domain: DGGITQSPKYLFRKEGQNVTLSCEQNLNHDAMYWYRQDPGQGLRLIYYSQIVNDFQKGDIAEGYSVSREKKESFPLTVTSAQKNPTAFYLCASSWGADTEAFFGQGTRLTVV.

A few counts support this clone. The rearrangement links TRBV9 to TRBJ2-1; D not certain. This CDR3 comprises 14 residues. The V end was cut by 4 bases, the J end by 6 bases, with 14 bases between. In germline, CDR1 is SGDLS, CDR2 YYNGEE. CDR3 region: CASSSRLCLNEQFF. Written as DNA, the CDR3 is TGTGCCAGCAGCTCCCGGCTCTGCCTCAATGAGCAGTTCTTC.

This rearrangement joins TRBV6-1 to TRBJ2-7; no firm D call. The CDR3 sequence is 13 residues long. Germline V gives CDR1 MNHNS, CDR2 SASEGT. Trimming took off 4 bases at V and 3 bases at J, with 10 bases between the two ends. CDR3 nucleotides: TGTGCCAGCAGTGGCGCCCCTCTCTACGAGCAGTACTTC. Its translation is CASSGAPLYEQYF.

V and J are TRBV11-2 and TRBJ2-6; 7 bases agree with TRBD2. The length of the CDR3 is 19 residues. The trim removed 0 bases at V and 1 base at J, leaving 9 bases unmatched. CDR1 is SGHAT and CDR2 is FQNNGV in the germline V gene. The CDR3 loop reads CASSLDFPGGRSGANVLTF. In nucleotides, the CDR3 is TGTGCCAGCAGCTTAGATTTCCCGGGCGGGAGATCTGGGGCCAACGTCCTGACTTTC.

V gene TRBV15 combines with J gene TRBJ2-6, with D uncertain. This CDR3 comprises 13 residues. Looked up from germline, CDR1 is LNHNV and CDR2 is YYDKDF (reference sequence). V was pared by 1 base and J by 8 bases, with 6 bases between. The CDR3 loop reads CATSRGSSNVLTF. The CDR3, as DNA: TGTGCCACCAGCAGAGGTTCTTCCAACGTCCTGACTTTC.

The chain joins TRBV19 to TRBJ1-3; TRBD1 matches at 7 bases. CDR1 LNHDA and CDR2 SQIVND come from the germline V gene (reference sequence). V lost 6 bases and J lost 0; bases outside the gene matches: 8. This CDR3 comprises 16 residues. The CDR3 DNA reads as TGTGCCAGTAGCCAAGGGACAGCCTTCTCTGGAAACACCATATATTTT. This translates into CASSQGTAFSGNTIYF.

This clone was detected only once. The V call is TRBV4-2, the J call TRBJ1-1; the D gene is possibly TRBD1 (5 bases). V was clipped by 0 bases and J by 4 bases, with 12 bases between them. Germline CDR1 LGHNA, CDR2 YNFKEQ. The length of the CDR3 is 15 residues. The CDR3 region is CASSQDARGTTEAFF. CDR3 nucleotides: TGTGCCAGCAGCCAAGATGCTCGAGGGACCACTGAAGCTTTCTTT.

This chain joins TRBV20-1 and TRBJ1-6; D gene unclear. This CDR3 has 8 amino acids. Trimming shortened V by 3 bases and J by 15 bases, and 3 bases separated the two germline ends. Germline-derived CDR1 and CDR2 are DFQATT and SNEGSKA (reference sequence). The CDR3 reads CSASGLHF. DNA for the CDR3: TGCAGTGCTAGCGGCCTCCACTTT.

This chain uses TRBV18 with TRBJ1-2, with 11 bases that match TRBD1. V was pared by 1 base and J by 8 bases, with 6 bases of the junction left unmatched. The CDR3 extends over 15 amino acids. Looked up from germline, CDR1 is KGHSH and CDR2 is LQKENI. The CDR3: CASSPQGQGAGGYTF. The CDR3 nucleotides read TGTGCCAGCTCACCACAAGGACAGGGGGCTGGAGGCTACACCTTC.

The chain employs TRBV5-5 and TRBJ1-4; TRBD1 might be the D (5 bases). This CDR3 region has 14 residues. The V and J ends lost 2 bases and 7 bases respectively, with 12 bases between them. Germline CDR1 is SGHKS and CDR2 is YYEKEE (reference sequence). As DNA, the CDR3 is TGTGCCAGCAGCTTAGGGCAGGGAAGTGAAAAACTGTTTTTT. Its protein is CASSLGQGSEKLFF.

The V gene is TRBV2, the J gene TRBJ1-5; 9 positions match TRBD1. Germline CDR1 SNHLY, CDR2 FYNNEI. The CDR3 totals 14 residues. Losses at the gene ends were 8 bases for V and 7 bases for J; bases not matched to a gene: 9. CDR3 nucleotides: TGTGCCAGCGGGGACAGGGATTTTATGCAGCCCCAGCATTTT. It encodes CASGDRDFMQPQHF.

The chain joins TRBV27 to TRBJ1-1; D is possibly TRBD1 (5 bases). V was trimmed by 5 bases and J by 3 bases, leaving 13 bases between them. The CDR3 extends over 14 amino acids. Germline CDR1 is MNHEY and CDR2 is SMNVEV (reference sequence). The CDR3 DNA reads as TGTGCCAGCAGTGCGGGGCCGAGGGACACTGAAGCTTTCTTT. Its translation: CASSAGPRDTEAFF.

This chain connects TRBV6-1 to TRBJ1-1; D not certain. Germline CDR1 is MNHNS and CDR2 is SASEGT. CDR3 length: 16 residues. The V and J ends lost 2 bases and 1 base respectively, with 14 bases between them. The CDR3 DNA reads TGTGCCAGCAGTGAACAGGCAGGTGTAGCGAACACTGAAGCTTTCTTT. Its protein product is CASSEQAGVANTEAFF.